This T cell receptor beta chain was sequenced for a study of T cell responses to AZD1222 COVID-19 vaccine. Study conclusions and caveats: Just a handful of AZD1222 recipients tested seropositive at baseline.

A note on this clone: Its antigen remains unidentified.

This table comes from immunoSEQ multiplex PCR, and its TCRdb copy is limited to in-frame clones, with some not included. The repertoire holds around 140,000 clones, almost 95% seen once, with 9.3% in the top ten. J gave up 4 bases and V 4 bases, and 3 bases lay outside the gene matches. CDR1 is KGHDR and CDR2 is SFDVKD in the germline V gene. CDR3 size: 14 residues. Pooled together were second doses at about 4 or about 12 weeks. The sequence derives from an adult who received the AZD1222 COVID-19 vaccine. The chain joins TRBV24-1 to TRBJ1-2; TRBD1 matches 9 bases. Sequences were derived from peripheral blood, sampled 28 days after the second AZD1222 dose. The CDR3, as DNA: TGTGCCACCAGTGACACGGACAGGGGCTATGGCTACACCTTC. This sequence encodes CATSDTDRGYGYTF.